This T cell receptor (beta chain) was found in a study of blood T cell repertoires in COVID-19. At the level of the study: T cells, B-cell-depleted T cells, or PBMCs provided the cDNA or gDNA that served as material.

Trimming at V came to 6 bases and at J to 3 bases, leaving 7 bases not matched to a gene. The CDR3 extends over 17 amino acids. Looked up from germline, CDR1 is KGHDR and CDR2 is SFDVKD. This clone has more than one count but fewer than ten. TCRdb keeps only in-frame clones here, not all; method: immunoSEQ multiplex PCR. The data hold 250,000 to 300,000 clones, with about 89% observed a single time. The V call is TRBV24-1, the J call TRBJ2-6; 10 bases fit TRBD1. This clonotype originated in a man in his forties or fifties with acute or convalescent COVID-19. Sequencing was performed on peripheral blood. The CDR3 region is CATSLGTGDSGANVLTF. CDR3 in DNA: TGTGCCACCAGTCTCGGGACAGGGGACAGTGGGGCCAACGTCCTGACTTTC.